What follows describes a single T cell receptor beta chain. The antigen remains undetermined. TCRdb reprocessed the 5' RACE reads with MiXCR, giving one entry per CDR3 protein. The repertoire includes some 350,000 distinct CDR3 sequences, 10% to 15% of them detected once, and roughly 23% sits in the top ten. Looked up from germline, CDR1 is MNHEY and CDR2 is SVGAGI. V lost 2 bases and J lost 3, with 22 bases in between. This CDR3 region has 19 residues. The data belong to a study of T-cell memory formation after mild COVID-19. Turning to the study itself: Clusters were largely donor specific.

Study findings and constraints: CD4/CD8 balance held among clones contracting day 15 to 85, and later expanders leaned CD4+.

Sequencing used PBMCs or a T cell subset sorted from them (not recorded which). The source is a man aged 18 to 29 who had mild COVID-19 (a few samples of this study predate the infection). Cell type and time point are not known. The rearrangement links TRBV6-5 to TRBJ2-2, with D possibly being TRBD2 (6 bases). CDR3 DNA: TGTGCCAGCAGTTACACGGCCTTGGTGGCGGGGCGGCACACCGGGGAGCTGTTTTTT. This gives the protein CASSYTALVAGRHTGELFF.